This TCR beta chain was sequenced during a study of blood T cell repertoires in COVID-19 (dated by TCRdb to between 2020 and 2021). About the full investigation: The collaborator samples originated in the United States, Italy and Spain and spanned the acute and convalescent phases of COVID-19. Sample metadata almost always included a de-identified subject ID, COVID-19 status, age in years and sex. Subjects who had been exposed to COVID-19, were actively infected with it, or had recovered from it provided the deeply sampled blood TCRbeta repertoires that made up the dataset. Where HLA class I and class II types were available, the types were taken from metadata supplied by the sample provider, not from assay-based typing. The prospective study material was composed of cDNA or gDNA derived from T cells, B-cell-depleted T cells, or PBMCs. The repertoires were released in a freely available public database intended as a resource for research on the immune response to SARS-CoV-2. The samples were drawn from two sources: the first 160 participants of the ongoing ImmuneRACE study, and 1,254 subjects contributed by 6 global collaborators.

V is pruned by 4 bases and J by 14 bases, leaving 2 bases of the junction without a gene match. The CDR3 goes from the cysteine to the phenylalanine over 10 residues. Of the read, only the CDR3 DNA is kept; its 30 bases are in frame from base 1. Per the germline V gene (reference sequence), DFQATT is the CDR1 and SNEGSKA is the CDR2. A second Seattle source provided samples from volunteer blood donors who had recovered from COVID-19. Whole blood was collected in K2EDTA tubes by collaborating institutions according to the institutions' own protocols. For TCRbeta analysis, collaborators shipped samples as frozen whole blood, isolated PBMCs, or DNA extracted from either of those sample types. This clone appeared once. What antigen it recognizes has not been identified. No much larger clonotype is one base removed from it; base qualities were not supplied. TCRbeta CDR3 regions were amplified from genomic DNA by means of the immunoSEQ Assay, a bias-controlled multiplex PCR. As for how the authors treated the data: The number of nucleated cells in each sample was estimated by amplification of reference gene primers within the assay. To quantify the absolute abundance of each unique TCRbeta CDR3 rearrangement, sequence reads were collapsed and filtered. For each sample, productive Simpson clonality was calculated by taking the square root of Simpson's diversity index across productive rearrangements. Not all clones reach the TCRdb copy of this immuneACCESS table, which keeps in-frame sequences only. Checked studies attribute under half of the gap to unresolved V genes and leave the rest unexplained. The V and J calls and the clone size are those of that table, but D and trimming were determined from the DNA. This sample comprises around 230,000 clones, roughly 90% of them detected only once. Approximately 2.1% of the sample comes from the top ten.

What the study reported, not specific to this receptor: The amount of clinical and demographic metadata varied by source and participant and was provided uncurated.

Material for sequencing was peripheral blood. The sequence joins TRBV20-1 to TRBJ2-1; 10 junctional bases match TRBD1. The clonotype originates from a man younger than 45 who had recovered from COVID-19. CDR3 protein: CSATGTGEFF. The nucleotide sequence reads as follows: TGCAGTGCTACCGGGACAGGGGAGTTCTTC.